This TCR beta chain was found in a study of monozygotic twins with inflammatory bowel disease. Findings of the study overall: A lone strong IBD-associated signal or clonotype found no support. Inverse Simpson values showed less TCRbeta diversity in IBD patients than in their healthy co-twins.

A total RNA quantity of roughly 3.5 ug went into each TCR library. TCRdb re-called the 5' RACE reads; every CDR3 protein appears as one record, without DNA. The table lists 400,000 or so distinct CDR3 sequences. The total RNA came straight from whole blood, and T cells were not sorted beforehand. The germline V gene has CDR1 SEHNR and CDR2 FQNEAQ (reference sequence). This CDR3 has 13 amino acids. On this clonotype itself: No antigen is known for it.

The sequenced sample consisted of blood. The chain has TRBV7-9 and TRBJ1-1; the D gene TCRdb calls, TRBD1, cannot be checked with no DNA. This TCR came from a human donor with ulcerative colitis or Crohn's disease, or a healthy co-twin of an affected twin (not recorded which). The CDR3 reads CASSLGRDREAFF.